This T cell receptor beta chain stems from a study of T cell changes during pregnancy in multiple sclerosis. The length of the CDR3 is 14 residues. Germline V gives CDR1 MNHNY, CDR2 SVGAGI (reference sequence). The germline V and J ends were trimmed by 2 bases and 2 bases, with 8 bases remaining between them. The repertoire was sequenced with immunoSEQ multiplex PCR; TCRdb's copy has only in-frame clones and lacks some. The sample includes under 90,000 clones, 94% of them seen just once. This sequence originates from a female donor in good health, enrolled as a control in a pregnancy study. The chain couples TRBV6-6 to TRBJ2-3; D call uncertain. Sequenced here: peripheral blood, sampled in the second trimester of pregnancy. CDR3 bases: TGTGCCAGCAGTTACACACAGTCCACAGATACGCAGTATTTT. Its translation is CASSYTQSTDTQYF.